This T cell receptor beta chain was retrieved from a study of glioma-infiltrating T cells after dendritic cell vaccination (dated by TCRdb to about 2016). With respect to the entire study: Of the approximately 15 glioblastoma patients in the cohort, all drawn from Phase I and II dendritic cell vaccination trials, 9 were newly diagnosed and 6 had recurrent disease. Between the early 2000s and the early 2010s, the patients were given dendritic cell vaccination pulsed with autologous tumor lysate. The vaccine was prepared from monocyte-derived dendritic cells that were cultured for roughly seven days with IL-4 and GM-CSF and then pulsed overnight with autologous tumor lysate. Three intradermal dendritic cell vaccine injections were administered to patients at biweekly intervals in the arm below the axilla. In glioblastoma patients vaccinated with dendritic cells, deep sequencing of TCR beta CDR3 regions served to measure tumor-infiltrating lymphocyte content and to compare repertoires between tumor and blood. TCR sequencing metrics, including TIL content and tumor-blood repertoire overlap, were correlated with survival after dendritic cell vaccination.

In light of the paper, this sample's time point label describes: after dendritic cell vaccination, including at tumor progression/relapse. Patients were selected on the basis of adequate residual fresh-frozen tumor tissue and more than two years of available survival data. Molecular status otherwise varied across the glioblastoma patients, but none of them carried an isocitrate dehydrogenase mutation. PBMC were collected before vaccination, two weeks after the third vaccination, and at tumor progression when it occurred. The Qiagen DNeasy Blood extraction Kit was used for extraction of genomic DNA. Results and caveats for the whole study, not just this receptor: After dendritic cell vaccination, a higher estimated pretreatment TIL content predicted longer time to progression and longer overall survival. The cohort was small and heterogeneous, with few patients having full blood and tumor sets and even fewer initial-recurrent tumor pairs. TCR clonality showed no direct relationship with survival, which suggests that a diverse polyclonal response may be important. The three-group TCR overlap response model was described as speculative and requiring prospective validation.

Using the immunoSEQ assay, TCRB CDR3 regions were amplified from around 2 micrograms of genomic DNA, or from all available DNA when less than that was on hand. Multiplex PCR used 60 forward primers for TCR V beta segments and 13 reverse primers for J beta segments. To estimate reads per starting template, synthetic control templates were spiked into each sample at limiting dilution. The Illumina HiSeq System generated 87 bp sequencing reads. As for the original processing: PCR and sequencing errors were removed by a nearest neighbor algorithm that merged closely related sequences. TCR overlap was defined as the percentage of unique tumor TCR beta sequences that were also present in the same patient's peripheral blood. In its TCRdb copy, this immuneACCESS table keeps in-frame sequences only and misses some clones. Where compared with another copy, unresolved V genes explain less than half of these, and the others have no known cause. V and J calls and clone size are as listed in that table; D and trimming were resolved from the DNA. The sample has 100,000 or so clones on record, roughly 90% of them singletons. Of the sample, around 2.6% falls within the top ten clones.

With regard to this clone: It lacks a known antigen. No much larger clone exists at a distance of one base, and base qualities are not known.

Taken from cysteine to phenylalanine, the CDR3 has 13 residues. CDR3 DNA only is kept here, 39 bases in frame from base 1. V is cut back by 4 bases and J by 8 bases, with 4 bases in the junction unmatched. From the germline V gene (reference sequence), CDR1 is SGHNT and CDR2 is YYREEE. This specimen was blood, taken after dendritic cell vaccination. This sequence was found in a human donor with glioblastoma. The sequence joins TRBV5-4 to TRBJ1-4; 8 junctional bases match TRBD1. The CDR3 in this case is CASSLGQGEKLFF. At the DNA level, the sequence is TGTGCCAGCAGCCTCGGACAGGGAGAAAAACTGTTTTTT.